A single T cell receptor (beta chain) is shown here with its context. This entry belongs to a study of blood T cell repertoires in COVID-19. Study as a whole: The study drew acute and convalescent COVID-19 samples from the United States, Italy and Spain. From T cells, B-cell-depleted T cells, or PBMCs came the material, which was cDNA or gDNA.

Authors' methods: Quantification of nucleated cells was approximated via reference gene primer amplification. Method: immunoSEQ multiplex PCR; TCRdb's copy keeps in-frame clones and lacks some. For V, J and clone size, that table is used; D and trimming come from the DNA. Seen here are around 140,000 clones, about nine tenths observed once, and the top ten hold approximately 40%. The V end was cut by 7 bases, the J end by 6 bases, with 6 bases between. Germline V gene sequence: CDR1 MNHEY, CDR2 SVGAGI. The CDR3 length is 11 residues. The specimen was peripheral blood. The V and J genes are TRBV6-5 and TRBJ2-2; D possibly corresponds to TRBD1 (5 bases). The TCR comes from a man in his forties or fifties who had recovered from COVID-19. The chain's CDR3 is CASKGSGELFF. In nucleotides, the CDR3 is TGTGCCAGCAAGGGGTCCGGGGAGCTGTTTTTT.